This TCR beta chain was captured in a study of response to subunit inactivated influenza vaccine. This CDR3 contains 13 residues. Germline loops: CDR1 SGHTA, CDR2 FQGTGA. The V and J ends lost 5 bases and 11 bases respectively, with 17 bases between them. Each CDR3 protein is one row after TCRdb ran MiXCR on the RT-PCR reads. The sample includes about 780,000 distinct CDR3 sequences, approximately 18% seen only once; the top ten take 11%. On this clonotype: The antigen is unknown.

Study results and caveats: With each seasonal influenza vaccination, the authors suggested, few new T cells are recruited.

The source material was PBMCs from blood, sampled approximately 5 days after vaccination. This receptor was taken from a man over 45 who received an inactivated influenza vaccine. The rearrangement links TRBV7-3 to TRBJ2-3, with D perhaps given as TRBD1 or TRBD2 (7 bases each). The CDR3 nucleotides read TGTGCCAGCAGCCTAGACCAGGGGGGGGTGCAGTATTTT. Protein sequence: CASSLDQGGVQYF.